This T cell receptor (beta chain) derives from a study of control samples from healthy donors and cancer patients. The CDR3 runs 15 residues. CDR1 and CDR2 (germline): SGHRS, YFSETQ. With 2 bases removed from V and 3 bases from J, the gap between germline ends came to 14 bases. The data were produced by immunoSEQ multiplex PCR, yet TCRdb's version contains in-frame clones alone and is incomplete. The sample records approximately 130,000 clones, approximately 88% being singletons. Sequenced input: blood. The TCR originated in a man aged 50-59 years in good health. The chain has TRBV5-1 and TRBJ2-5; possible D gene TRBD2, 7 bases. CDR3 bases: TGCGCCAGCAGCTTAGGTGGCGGGGGCGAAGAGACCCAGTACTTC. It specifies CASSLGGGGEETQYF.